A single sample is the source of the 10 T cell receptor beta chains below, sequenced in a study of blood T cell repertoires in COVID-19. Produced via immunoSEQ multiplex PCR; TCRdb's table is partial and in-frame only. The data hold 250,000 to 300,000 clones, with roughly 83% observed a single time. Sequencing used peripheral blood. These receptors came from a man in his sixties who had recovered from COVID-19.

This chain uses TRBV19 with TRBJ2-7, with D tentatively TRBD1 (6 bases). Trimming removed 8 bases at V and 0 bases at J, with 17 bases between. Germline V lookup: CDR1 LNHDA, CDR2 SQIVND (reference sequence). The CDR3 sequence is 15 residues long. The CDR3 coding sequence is TGTGCCAGTCGAGCAACCAGAGGGGGCTCCTACGAGCAGTACTTC. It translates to CASRATRGGSYEQYF. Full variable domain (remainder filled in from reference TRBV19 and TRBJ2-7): DGGITQSPKYLFRKEGQNVTLSCEQNLNHDAMYWYRQDPGQGLRLIYYSQIVNDFQKGDIAEGYSVSREKKESFPLTVTSAQKNPTAFYLCASRATRGGSYEQYFGPGTRLTVT.

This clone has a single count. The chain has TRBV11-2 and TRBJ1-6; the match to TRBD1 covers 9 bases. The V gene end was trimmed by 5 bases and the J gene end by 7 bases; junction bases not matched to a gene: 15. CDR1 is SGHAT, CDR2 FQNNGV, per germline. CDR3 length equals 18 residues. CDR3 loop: CASSGRGQGGRGNSPLHF. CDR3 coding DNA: TGTGCCAGCAGCGGTAGGGGACAGGGCGGCAGGGGAAATTCACCCCTCCACTTT.

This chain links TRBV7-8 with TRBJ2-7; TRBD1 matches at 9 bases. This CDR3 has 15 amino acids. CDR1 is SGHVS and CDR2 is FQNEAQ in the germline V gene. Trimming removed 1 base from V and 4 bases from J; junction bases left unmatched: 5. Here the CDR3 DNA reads TGTGCCAGCAGCTTAGGAGGACAGGGGAAGTACGAGCAGTACTTC. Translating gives CASSLGGQGKYEQYF.

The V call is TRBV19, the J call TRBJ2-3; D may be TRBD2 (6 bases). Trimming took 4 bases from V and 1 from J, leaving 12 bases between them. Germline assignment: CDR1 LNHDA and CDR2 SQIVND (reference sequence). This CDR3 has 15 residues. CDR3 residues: CASSTGRGRTDTQYF. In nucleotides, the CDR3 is TGTGCCAGTAGTACGGGGCGGGGCCGCACAGATACGCAGTATTTT.

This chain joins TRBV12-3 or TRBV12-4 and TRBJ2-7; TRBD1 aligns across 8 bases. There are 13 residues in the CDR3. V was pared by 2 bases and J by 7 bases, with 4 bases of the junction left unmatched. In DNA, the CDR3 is TGTGCCAGCAGTTTACAGGGGGCAGGTGAGCAGTACTTC. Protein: CASSLQGAGEQYF.

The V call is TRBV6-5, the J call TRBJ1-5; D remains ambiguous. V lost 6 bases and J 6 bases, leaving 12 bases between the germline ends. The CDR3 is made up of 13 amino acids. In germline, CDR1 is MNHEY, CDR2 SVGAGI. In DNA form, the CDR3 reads TGTGCCAGCAGGTGGAGCCGTGGTCAGCCCCAGCATTTT. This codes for CASRWSRGQPQHF.

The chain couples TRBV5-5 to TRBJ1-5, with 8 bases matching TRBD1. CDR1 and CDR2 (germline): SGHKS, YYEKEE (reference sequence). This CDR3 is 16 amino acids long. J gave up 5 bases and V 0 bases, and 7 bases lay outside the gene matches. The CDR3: CASSLEAGGGYQPQHF. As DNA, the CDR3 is TGTGCCAGCAGCTTGGAAGCAGGGGGCGGCTATCAGCCCCAGCATTTT.

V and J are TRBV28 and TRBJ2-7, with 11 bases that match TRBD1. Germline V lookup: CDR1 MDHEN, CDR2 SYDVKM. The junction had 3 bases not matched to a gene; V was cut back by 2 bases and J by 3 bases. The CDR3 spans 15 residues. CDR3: CASSLIGTGGYEQYF. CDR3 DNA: TGTGCCAGCAGTTTAATCGGGACAGGGGGCTACGAGCAGTACTTC.

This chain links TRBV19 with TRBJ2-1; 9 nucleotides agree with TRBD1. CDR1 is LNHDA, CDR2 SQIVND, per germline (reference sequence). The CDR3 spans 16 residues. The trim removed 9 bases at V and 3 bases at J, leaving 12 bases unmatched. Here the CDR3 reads CASRPGQGRYYNEQFF. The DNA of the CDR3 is TGTGCCAGCAGACCCGGACAGGGGCGATACTACAATGAGCAGTTCTTC.

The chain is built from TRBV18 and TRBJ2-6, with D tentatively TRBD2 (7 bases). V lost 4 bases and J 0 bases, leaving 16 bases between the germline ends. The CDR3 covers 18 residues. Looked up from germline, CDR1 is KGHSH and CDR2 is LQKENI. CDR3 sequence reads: CASSRVRGASSGANVLTF. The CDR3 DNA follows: TGTGCCAGCTCACGGGTCCGGGGGGCCAGCTCTGGGGCCAACGTCCTGACTTTC.